These 10 T cell receptor beta chains were all obtained from the same sample, sequenced in a study of T cell repertoires in cytomegalovirus infection. Their cognate antigens are unknown. TCRdb called the reads again in MiXCR, with one record for every CDR3 protein. The table records nearly 700,000 distinct CDR3 sequences, roughly 33% of them present only once. Sequenced material: cultured PBMCs, taken from culture after CMV antigen stimulation. These receptors were collected from a human donor in good health (CMV status not recorded). Some clones in this sample may be carry-over from other donors' samples.

This clonotype came up a few times. The genes are TRBV6-1 and TRBJ2-2, with 8 bases that match TRBD1. Germline lookup yields CDR1 MNHNS and CDR2 SASEGT. The CDR3 spans 14 residues. V was clipped by 4 bases and J by 7 bases; unmatched bases: 5. CDR3: CASSGDRPYGELFF. The CDR3, as DNA: TGTGCCAGCAGTGGGGACAGGCCTTACGGGGAGCTGTTTTTT.

The chain joins TRBV27 to TRBJ1-1; 10 bases match TRBD1. Per the germline V gene, CDR1 is MNHEY and CDR2 is SMNVEV (reference sequence). V shed 5 bases and J 4 bases; nucleotides not matched to a gene: 4. The length of the CDR3 is 14 residues. The CDR3 loop is CASSRQGAVTEAFF. Written as DNA, the CDR3 is TGTGCCAGCAGTCGACAGGGGGCGGTCACTGAAGCTTTCTTT.

The rearrangement links TRBV28 to TRBJ1-5; D not resolved. Germline V gene data show CDR1 as MDHEN and CDR2 as SYDVKM. The CDR3 has 13 amino acids. Trimming shortened V by 2 bases and J by 7 bases, and 9 bases separated the two germline ends. CDR3 bases: TGTGCCAGCAGTTTACCCCAAAGACAGCCCCAGCATTTT. This codes for CASSLPQRQPQHF.

DNA of the CDR3: TGTGCCAGCAGTGGACAGGGCGGTGACTATGGCTACACCTTC. This translates into CASSGQGGDYGYTF. This chain uses TRBV28 with TRBJ1-2; 8 bases fit TRBD1. Germline V gene data show CDR1 as MDHEN and CDR2 as SYDVKM. The CDR3 length is 14 residues. V shed 5 bases and J 3 bases; nucleotides not matched to a gene: 5.

Written as DNA, the CDR3 is TGTGCCAGCAGCATGACAGGGCGCACAGATACGCAGTATTTT. Translation gives CASSMTGRTDTQYF. The J gene is TRBJ2-3, the V gene TRBV27, with 7 bases that match TRBD1. The J segment lost 1 base and the V segment lost 6 bases, leaving 4 bases of the junction unmatched. CDR1 and CDR2 (germline): MNHEY, SMNVEV (reference sequence). The CDR3 extends over 14 amino acids.

This clonotype has a single count. The rearrangement links TRBV7-2 to TRBJ2-7; weak D call: TRBD2 (6 bases). This CDR3 contains 13 residues. V shed 5 bases and J shed 6 bases, with 14 bases lying between them. Germline lookup yields CDR1 SGHTA and CDR2 FQGNSA. The CDR3, as DNA: TGTGCCAGCAGCCAGGTCGGGGGTGGCGAGCAGTACTTC. This translates into CASSQVGGGEQYF.

V usage is TRBV28 and J usage is TRBJ1-5; unclear D gene. Germline CDR1 MDHEN, CDR2 SYDVKM. Trimming pared 8 bases from V and 4 bases from J, leaving 9 bases between. The CDR3 extends over 12 amino acids. The CDR3 DNA follows: TGTGCCAGCTGTGACCGGAATCAGCCCCAGCATTTT. Translated, it gives CASCDRNQPQHF.

This clonotype has ten or more counts. The V and J genes are TRBV7-8 and TRBJ2-1; TRBD2 agrees at 11 bases. The CDR3 contains 16 residues. Germline-derived CDR1 and CDR2 are SGHVS and FQNEAQ. Trimming removed 5 bases from V and 2 bases from J; junction bases left unmatched: 5. CDR3 sequence reads: CASSQLAGATYNEQFF. The CDR3 region has the DNA TGTGCCAGCAGCCAACTAGCGGGGGCAACCTACAATGAGCAGTTCTTC.

The V and J genes are TRBV7-2 and TRBJ2-3; a possible D gene is TRBD1 (7 bases). CDR1 and CDR2 from the germline V gene are SGHTA and FQGNSA. The CDR3 is made up of 17 amino acids. V was clipped by 5 bases and J by 2 bases, with 20 bases between them. CDR3 coding DNA: TGTGCCAGCAGCCCCTACAGGAGGGGGCGGCTCACAGATACGCAGTATTTT. Protein product: CASSPYRRGRLTDTQYF.

The chain recombines TRBV5-4 with TRBJ2-5, with a weak D call TRBD1 (5 bases). Trimming cost V 4 bases and J 3 bases, with 13 bases left between them. In germline, CDR1 is SGHNT, CDR2 YYREEE (reference sequence). The CDR3 extends over 14 amino acids. As DNA, the CDR3 is TGTGCCAGCAGCCCTGGGGCAGTCAAAGAGACCCAGTACTTC. Its translation: CASSPGAVKETQYF. The full variable domain, completed using reference TRBV5-4 and TRBJ2-5, is ETGVTQSPTHLIKTRGQQVTLRCSSQSGHNTVSWYQQALGQGPQFIFQYYREEENGRGNFPPRFSGLQFPNYSSELNVNALELDDSALYLCASSPGAVKETQYFGPGTRLLVL.